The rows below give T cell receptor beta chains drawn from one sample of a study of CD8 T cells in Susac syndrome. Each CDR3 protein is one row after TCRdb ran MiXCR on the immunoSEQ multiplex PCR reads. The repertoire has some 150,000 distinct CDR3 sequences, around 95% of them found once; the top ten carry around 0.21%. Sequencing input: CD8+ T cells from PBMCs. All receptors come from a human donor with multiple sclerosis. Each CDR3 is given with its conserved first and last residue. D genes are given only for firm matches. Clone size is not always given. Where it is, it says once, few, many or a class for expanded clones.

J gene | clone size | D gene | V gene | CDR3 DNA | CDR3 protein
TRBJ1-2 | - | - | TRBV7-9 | TGTGCCAGCAGCTTAGAGGGTTGGGCGAATGGCTACACCTTC | CASSLEGWANGYTF
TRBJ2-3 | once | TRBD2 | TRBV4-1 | TGCGCCAGCAGCCAAGGACTAGCTCGCACAGATACGCAGTATTTT | CASSQGLARTDTQYF
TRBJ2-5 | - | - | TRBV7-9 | TGTGCCAGCAGCTTATCGGAGGGGCCGCAAGAGACCCAGTACTTC | CASSLSEGPQETQYF
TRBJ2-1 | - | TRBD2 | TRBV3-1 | TGTGCCAGCAGCGGGAAGCGGGGGGGCGCCTACAATGAGCAGTTCTTC | CASSGKRGGAYNEQFF
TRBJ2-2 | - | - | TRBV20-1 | TGCAGTGCTAGAGATGGGCAGAACACCGGGGAGCTGTTTTTT | CSARDGQNTGELFF
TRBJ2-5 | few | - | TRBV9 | TGTGCCAGCAGTCCAGACAGGTCCCGGGAAGAGACCCAGTACTTC | CASSPDRSREETQYF
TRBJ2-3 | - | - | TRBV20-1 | TGCAGTGCTAGAGCCGGGGTGGGCCGGAGATCCGGTACGCAGTATTTT | CSARAGVGRRSGTQYF
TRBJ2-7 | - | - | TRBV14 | TGTGCCAGCAGCCAAGACATCAACTCCTACGAGCAGTACTTC | CASSQDINSYEQYF
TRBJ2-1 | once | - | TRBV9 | TGTGCCAGCGGTTTCTCCTACAATGAGCAGTTCTTC | CASGFSYNEQFF
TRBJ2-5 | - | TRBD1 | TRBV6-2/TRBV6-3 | TGTGCCAGCAGTTACTTTTCGGGACAGGGGCAAGAGACCCAGTACTTC | CASSYFSGQGQETQYF
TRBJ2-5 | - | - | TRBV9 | TGTGCCAGCACGCGCGGGGGCGTTGGGGAAGAGACCCAGTACTTC | CASTRGGVGEETQYF
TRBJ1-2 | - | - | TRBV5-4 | TGTGCCACCTCGAATGGAGAGTCCGGGGCCCAGGGGCCCTATGGCTACACCTTC | CATSNGESGAQGPYGYTF
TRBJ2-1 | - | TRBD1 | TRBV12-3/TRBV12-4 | TGTGCCAGCAGGCTGACAGGGGGCAATGAGCAGTTCTTC | CASRLTGGNEQFF
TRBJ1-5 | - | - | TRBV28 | TGTGCCAGCAGTTTATTTGGGGGGCCGGGCAATCAGCCCCAGCATTTT | CASSLFGGPGNQPQHF
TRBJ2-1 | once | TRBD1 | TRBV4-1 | TGCGCCAGCAGCCTCGACAGGGGCATTTTCAATGAGCAGTTCTTC | CASSLDRGIFNEQFF
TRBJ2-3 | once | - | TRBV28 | TGTGCCAGCAGCCCGCCCCGGCCGACTAGCACAGATACGCAGTATTTT | CASSPPRPTSTDTQYF
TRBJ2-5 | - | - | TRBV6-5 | TGTGCCAGCAGTTACTCGAGAGGGGGCCAAGAGACCCAGTACTTC | CASSYSRGGQETQYF
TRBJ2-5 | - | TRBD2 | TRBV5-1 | TGCGCCAGCAGCCCAGGCCCGGGACTAGCGGGGAGGGAGACCCAGTACTTC | CASSPGPGLAGRETQYF
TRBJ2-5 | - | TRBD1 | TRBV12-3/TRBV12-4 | TGTGCCAGCAGCCGGGACAGGGGGCAAGAGACCCAGTACTTC | CASSRDRGQETQYF
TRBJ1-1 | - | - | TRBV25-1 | TGTGCCAGCAGGGGAGTGAGGGGCGTCACTGAAGCTTTCTTT | CASRGVRGVTEAFF
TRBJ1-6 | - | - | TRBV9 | TGTGCCAGCAGCCTCGCTTCCGGTGCACCCCTCCACTTT | CASSLASGAPLHF
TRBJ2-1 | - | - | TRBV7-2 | TGTGCCAGCAGCTTAGGGCAGCGTAGAGGGTTCTCCTACAATGAGCAGTTCTTC | CASSLGQRRGFSYNEQFF
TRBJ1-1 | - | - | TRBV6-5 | TGTGCCAGCAGTTGGGACCGGAGAGCTGAAGCTTTCTTT | CASSWDRRAEAFF
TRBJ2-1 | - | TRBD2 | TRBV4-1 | TGCGCCAGCGCTCCTCTGACTAGCGGGGGGTACAATGAGCAGTTCTTC | CASAPLTSGGYNEQFF
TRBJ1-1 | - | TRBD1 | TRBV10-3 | TGTGCCATCAGTGAGGACAGGGCGAAGACTGAAGCTTTCTTT | CAISEDRAKTEAFF
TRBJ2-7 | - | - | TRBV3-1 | TGTGCCAGCAGCGACGGCATCAGAGACTACTTCCACGAGCAGTACTTC | CASSDGIRDYFHEQYF
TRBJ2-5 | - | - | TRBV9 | TGTGCCAGCAGCCCTGGGCCGGGACAAGAGACCCAGTACTTC | CASSPGPGQETQYF
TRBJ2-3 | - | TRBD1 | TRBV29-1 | TGCAGCGTTGAAGAGAGGGGGCGGGCAGATACGCAGTATTTT | CSVEERGRADTQYF
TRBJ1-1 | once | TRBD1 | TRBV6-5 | TGTGCCAGCAGTTACGCGACAGGGGACCCCACTGAAGCTTTCTTT | CASSYATGDPTEAFF
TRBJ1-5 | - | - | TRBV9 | TGTGCCAGCAGCCGTGGGGGACGACAGCCCCAGCATTTT | CASSRGGRQPQHF
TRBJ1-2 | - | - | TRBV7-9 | TGTGCCAGCAGCCGGGCCTCGATCCTTTATGGCTACACCTTC | CASSRASILYGYTF
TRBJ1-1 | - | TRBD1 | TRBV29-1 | TGCAGCGCGATTGCTAGACAGGGAGTACCTGAAGCTTTCTTT | CSAIARQGVPEAFF
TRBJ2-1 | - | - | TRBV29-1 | TGCAGCGTTGAGGCAGGGAACGATTACAATGAGCAGTTCTTC | CSVEAGNDYNEQFF
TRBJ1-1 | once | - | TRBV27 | TGTGCCAGCATGAGGGCCCTGAACACTGAAGCTTTCTTT | CASMRALNTEAFF
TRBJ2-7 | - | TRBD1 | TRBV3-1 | TGTGCCAGCAGCGTCGGATTCAGGGACAGAATCAACGAGCAGTACTTC | CASSVGFRDRINEQYF
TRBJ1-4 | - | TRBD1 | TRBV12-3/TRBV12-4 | TGTGCCAGCAGTTCGTCGACAGGGGTTGAAAAACTGTTTTTT | CASSSSTGVEKLFF
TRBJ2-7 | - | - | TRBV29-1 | TGCAGCGTTGAGGAGGACACCCCCTACGAGCAGTACTTC | CSVEEDTPYEQYF
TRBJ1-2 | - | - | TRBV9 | TGTGCCAGCAGCGTGGGTGGTGTAACCACCTTC | CASSVGGVTTF
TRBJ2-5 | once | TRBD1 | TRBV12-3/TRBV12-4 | TGTGCCAGCAGCTCGACAGGGGGTCGTCAAGAGACCCAGTACTTC | CASSSTGGRQETQYF
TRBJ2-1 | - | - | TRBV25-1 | TGTGCCAGCAGTGAGAGCTCCTACAATGAGCAGTTCTTC | CASSESSYNEQFF